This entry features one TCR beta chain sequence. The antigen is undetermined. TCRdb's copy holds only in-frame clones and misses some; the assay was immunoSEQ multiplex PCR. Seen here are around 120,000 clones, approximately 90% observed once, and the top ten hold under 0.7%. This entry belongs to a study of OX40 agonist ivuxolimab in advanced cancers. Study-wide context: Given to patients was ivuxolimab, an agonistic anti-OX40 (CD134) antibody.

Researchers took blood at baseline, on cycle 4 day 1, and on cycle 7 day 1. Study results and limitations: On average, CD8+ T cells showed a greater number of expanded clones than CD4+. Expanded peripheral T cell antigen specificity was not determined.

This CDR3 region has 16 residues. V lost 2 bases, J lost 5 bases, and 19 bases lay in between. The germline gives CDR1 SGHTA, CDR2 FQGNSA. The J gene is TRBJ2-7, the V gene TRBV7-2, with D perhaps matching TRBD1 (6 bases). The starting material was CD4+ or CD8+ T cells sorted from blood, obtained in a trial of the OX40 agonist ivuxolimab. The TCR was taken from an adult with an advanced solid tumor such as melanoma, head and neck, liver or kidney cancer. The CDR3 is CASSLTPDRTVHEQYF. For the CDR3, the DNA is TGTGCCAGCAGCTTAACACCCGACAGGACAGTCCACGAGCAGTACTTC.